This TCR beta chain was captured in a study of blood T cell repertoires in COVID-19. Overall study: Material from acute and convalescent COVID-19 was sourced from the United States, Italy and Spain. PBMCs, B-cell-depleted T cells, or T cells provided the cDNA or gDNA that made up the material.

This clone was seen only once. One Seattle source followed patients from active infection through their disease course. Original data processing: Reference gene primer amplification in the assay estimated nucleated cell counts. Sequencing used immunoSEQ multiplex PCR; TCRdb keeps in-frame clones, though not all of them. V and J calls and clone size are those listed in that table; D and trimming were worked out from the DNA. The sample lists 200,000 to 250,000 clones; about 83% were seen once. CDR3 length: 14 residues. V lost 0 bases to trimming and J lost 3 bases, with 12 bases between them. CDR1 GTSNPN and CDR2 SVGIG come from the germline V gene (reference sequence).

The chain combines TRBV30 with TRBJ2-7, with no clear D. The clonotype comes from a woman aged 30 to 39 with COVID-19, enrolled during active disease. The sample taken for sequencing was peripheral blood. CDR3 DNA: TGTGCCTGGAGTGTAGGAGCAGCTTACTACGAGCAGTACTTC. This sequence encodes CAWSVGAAYYEQYF.